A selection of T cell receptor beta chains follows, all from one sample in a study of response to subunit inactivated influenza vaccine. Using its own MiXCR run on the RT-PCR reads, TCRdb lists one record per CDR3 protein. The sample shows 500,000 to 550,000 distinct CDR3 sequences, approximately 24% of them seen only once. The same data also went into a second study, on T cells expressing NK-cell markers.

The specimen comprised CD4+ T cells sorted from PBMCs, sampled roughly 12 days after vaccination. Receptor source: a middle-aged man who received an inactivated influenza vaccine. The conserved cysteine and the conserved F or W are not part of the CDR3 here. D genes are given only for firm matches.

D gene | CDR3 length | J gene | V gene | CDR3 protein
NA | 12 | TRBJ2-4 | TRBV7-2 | ASSFGLAKNIQY
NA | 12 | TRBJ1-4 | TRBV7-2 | ASSLDGLKGKLF
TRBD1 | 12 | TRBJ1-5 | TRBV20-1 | SARDREPNQPQH
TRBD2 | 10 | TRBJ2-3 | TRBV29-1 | SVGGGADTQY
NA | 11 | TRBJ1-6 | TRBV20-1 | SASVHYNSPLH
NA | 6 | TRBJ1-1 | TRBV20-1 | SANWAF
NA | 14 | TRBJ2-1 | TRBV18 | ASSPFGQGGLDEQF
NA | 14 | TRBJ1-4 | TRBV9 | ASSVAAGSTNEKLF
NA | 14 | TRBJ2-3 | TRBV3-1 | ASSHNKGTGTDTQY
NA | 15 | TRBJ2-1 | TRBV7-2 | ASSGPVARGSYNEQF
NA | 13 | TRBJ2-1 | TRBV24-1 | ATSARDHSYNEQF
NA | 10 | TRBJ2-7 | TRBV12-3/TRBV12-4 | ASSFRYYEQY
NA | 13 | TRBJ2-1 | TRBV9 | ASSSGTSIYNEQF
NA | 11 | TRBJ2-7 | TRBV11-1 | ASSLVWREEQY
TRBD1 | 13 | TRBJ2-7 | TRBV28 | ASSLRDRGFYEQY
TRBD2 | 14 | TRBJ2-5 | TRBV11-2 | ASSHRLAGVQETQY
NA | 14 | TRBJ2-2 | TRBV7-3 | ASSLLRAGDTGELF
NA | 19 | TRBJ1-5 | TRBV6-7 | ASSYPTASFLVRPRNQPQH
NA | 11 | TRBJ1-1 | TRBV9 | ASSAQGEGEAF